The entry that follows covers one TCR beta chain sequence. These data originate in a study of blood T cell repertoires in COVID-19. Method: immunoSEQ multiplex PCR; TCRdb's copy keeps in-frame clones and lacks some. The data contain 300,000 to 350,000 clones, about 91% of them singletons. Participants came from roughly 23 US areas, aged roughly 18 to 95 years. Germline V gene lookup returns CDR1 DFQATT and CDR2 SNEGSKA (reference sequence). The junction had 15 bases not matched to a gene; V was cut back by 3 bases and J by 6 bases. The CDR3 extends over 19 amino acids. This sequence joins TRBV20-1 and TRBJ2-1; 15 positions agree with TRBD2. The sample consisted of PBMCs or T cells enriched from blood (not recorded which). The clonotype originates from a woman between 18 and 29 years old who had recovered from COVID-19. CDR3: CSASRVTGTSGRTRNEQFF. Here the CDR3 DNA reads TGCAGTGCTAGTAGAGTTACCGGGACTAGCGGGAGGACCCGCAATGAGCAGTTCTTC.